This TCR beta chain derives from a study of cytomegalovirus exposure and HLA in healthy donors (dated by TCRdb to about 2017). Study-wide context: An earlier analysis of approximately 590 of the donors reported 250 to 350 Gb of sequence data and 117 million unique TCR beta sequences from 150 million to 200 million T cells. HLA typing included class I and class II loci at four-digit resolution. Donor age, sex, ethnicity and CMV serostatus were compiled together with the repertoire data. Every discovery cohort repertoire had been produced on one sequencing platform. A later genetic analysis used genome-wide SNP genotypes for 398 of the 666 donors, treating that subset as a discovery cohort. Of the roughly 400 genotyped donors, 81% were placed in the genetic ancestry cluster associated with self-reported Caucasian donors. Among under 450 genotyped donors of the cohort, an average of approximately 240,000 unique TCR beta nucleotide sequences were sequenced per donor, 15% to 20% of them non-productive. In an earlier analysis of about 590 of the donors, high-throughput TCR beta sequencing was used to judge whether each TCR beta V gene segment behaved as functional or pseudogenic. Along with the roughly 670-subject first cohort, a separate validation cohort of over a hundred different subjects was used. Because of strong linkage in the cohort, five DR-DQ haplotypes were treated as single units for association and clustering. About 300 gigabases of sequencing data and 78 million or so unique TCR sequences were included in an early release covering roughly 600 HLA-typed donors. To study patterns of TCR occurrence, a later analysis re-analyzed previously published TCR beta repertoires from 600 to 750 donors and added high-resolution HLA genotyping. The T cell repertoires of under 700 subjects were profiled by immunosequencing and related to cytomegalovirus serostatus. The later analysis used no new phenotypic data to find candidate immune exposures, relying instead on TCR beta sequences and their occurrence across donors. The study aimed to test whether signatures of past pathogen exposure could be identified by cataloging public T cell receptors. To predict cytomegalovirus infection status, the study brought together high-throughput TCR immunosequencing, statistical association of individual TCRs with disease status, and machine learning. The number of typed donors differed by locus: about 620-640 for A, B, C, DRB1 and DQB1; 522 for DQA1; around 580 for DPA1; and 400 to 480 for DPB1. Results the study describes overall, beyond this receptor: In a later analysis, several top co-occurrence clusters were reported to appear linked to parvovirus B19, influenza, CMV and Epstein-Barr virus. Compared with equally common non-associated chains, HLA-associated TCR beta chains in a later analysis were more clonally expanded and had lower generation probabilities. Sequencing depth was assumed to be roughly uniform across donors in the presence/absence analyses, though that assumption may not hold. Most TCR sequences were seen in very few donors, while some public TCRs were found in many individuals. Some IMGT-functional V segments, including TRBV6-2 and TRBV6-3, could not be told apart with the 87-base-pair reads, so those segments were excluded. A later analysis found that most CMV-associated TCR beta chains appeared HLA-restricted, with HLA associations seemingly driven largely by CMV exposure. A later genetic analysis reported fewer N-insertions in productive TCRs among donors in an Asian-associated ancestry cluster than the roughly 690-donor mean. It was suggested by the authors that the approach could potentially be generalized to other disease states and immunological phenotypes. HLA typing was unavailable for some donors at each locus, so association tests used only the typed subset. In an earlier analysis of some 500 of the donors, most TCR beta V segments appeared in productive rearrangements about 87% or about 30% of the time, broadly matching IMGT annotations. Specific HLA alleles were associated with over 15,000 TCR beta sequences at a false discovery rate of 0.05 in a later analysis. Assigning TCR associations to individual alleles was difficult when HLA alleles, especially DR and DQ, strongly co-occurred. Because counts were too low, roughly 17 rarely observed V segments, including chromosome 9 orphons, were left out of the earlier analysis of 587 of the donors. The study gave a list of 150 to 200 TCR beta chains associated with cytomegalovirus. A further reported finding was that TCR beta sequences accurately predicted the HLA-A and HLA-B alleles for most subjects in the first cohort. Immune exposure information for the cohort was limited to CMV serostatus. Cytomegalovirus status was reported to be diagnosed by the classifier with high specificity and sensitivity in both the original and validation cohorts. Three of the identified cytomegalovirus-associated TCR beta chains were confirmed in vitro to be specific for cytomegalovirus antigens. Only TCR beta chains were sequenced in this cohort, and the absence of alpha or paired-chain data limited detectable features. An association between a missense DCLRE1C variant and V-gene and J-gene trimming of TCR beta chains was found in a later genetic analysis and replicated in an independent cohort. Linkage disequilibrium might explain the correlated functional status among segregating V segments, but an unknown experimental factor could not be ruled out. A group of highly shared sequence variants was considered likely to be a technical artifact of the sequencing pipeline. In a later analysis, the rate of TCR association differed among HLA loci, with DRB1 alleles having the most associated TCRs and HLA-C alleles having the fewest.

Measured from the cysteine to the phenylalanine, the CDR3 is 15 residues long. The entry retains the CDR3 DNA only, 45 bases that are in frame from base 1. V sheds 1 base and J sheds 4 bases, leaving 11 bases between their ends. The germline V gene encodes CDR1 SNHLY and CDR2 FYNNEI. Concerning this clone itself: Its cognate antigen has yet to be identified. Base qualities are missing; no much larger clone stands one base away.

In total, around 600 healthy bone marrow donors made up the cohort. At the time of sampling, all cohort members were nominally healthy, though unrecorded immune exposures were likely present. The donor tested CMV seropositive, placing the donor among the 290 or so seropositive members of the cohort. A peripheral blood sample was collected from each donor, and TCR beta sequencing was performed on peripheral blood mononuclear cells. The Qiagen DNeasy Blood Extraction Kit was used to extract genomic DNA from the blood cell samples. Library prep was done by the immunoSEQ multiplex PCR assay. The multiplex PCR relied on a mix of 60 forward primers for TCR Vbeta segments and 13 reverse primers for TCR Jbeta segments. A multiplex PCR assay on genomic DNA amplified the CDR3 region of rearranged TCR beta genes. The Illumina HiSeq System was used to sequence the amplified TCR beta libraries as 87-base-pair reads. Concerning the study's data processing: A later analysis tallied 80 million to 95 million unique TCR beta chains across the 700 or so repertoires, and about 10 million of those chains were shared by two or more donors. To remove PCR and sequencing errors, raw reads were error-corrected and collapsed into unique sequences using a nearest-neighbor algorithm that merged closely related sequences. To assign V, D and J gene segments, CDR3 sequences were aligned to IMGT reference sequences. For a sequence to be retained, a match of at least six nucleotides was required to both a V gene segment and a J gene segment. Rearrangements were classified as productive when the CDR3 lacked stop codons and remained in frame with V and J, and all other rearrangements were classified as non-productive. CDR3 was defined according to IMGT convention as the region running from the second conserved V-encoded cysteine to the conserved J-encoded phenylalanine. Sequences without an unambiguous match to a single V gene segment were excluded from the earlier analysis of approximately 560 of the donors. An earlier analysis of 500 to 700 of the donors classified V segments as functional when productive rearrangements were above 56.7% and as segregating when the standard deviation between donors was above 5%. A statistical classification framework was developed to diagnose cytomegalovirus status using the catalog of TCR beta chain sequences. In a later analysis, V and J genes were assigned by comparing TCR nucleotide sequences against IMGT/GENE-DB human TR gene sequences. In a later analysis, CDR3 sequences and most-parsimonious VDJ recombination scenarios were assigned using the TCRdist pipeline. In a later analysis, each TCR beta chain was defined by its CDR3 amino acid sequence together with its V-gene family, and reads without a unique V-gene family were excluded. A later analysis removed 592 highly shared, low-generation-probability nucleotide sequences to deal with suspected cross-contamination and a sequencing artifact. A later analysis calculated a clonal expansion index for each public chain from normalized within-repertoire ranks of inferred template counts. In a later analysis, generation probabilities were computed using a VDJ recombination model fitted to out-of-frame rearrangements, and the results were checked against IGoR. Hypergeometric tests were used in a later analysis to score TCR-TCR, TCR-HLA and TCR-CMV co-occurrence, with a repertoire-size bias correction applied to the TCR pairs. False discovery rates were estimated in a later analysis by permuting HLA or CMV assignments 20 times. In a later analysis, co-occurring TCRs were grouped with DBSCAN, and TCRdist sequence similarity was added when clustering was performed within HLA-allele-positive subsets. Repertoires with fewer than 30,000 or more than 120,000 public chains were left out of co-occurrence clustering, as were about 5 repertoires with anomalous nucleotide sharing. TCRdb retrieved this table from immuneACCESS and kept in-frame rearrangements only. Not all clones are present; in checked studies, unresolved V genes account for under half, and no reason is known for the remainder. V and J calls and clone size follow that table, whereas D and trimming were derived from the DNA. This sample holds about 150,000 clones; approximately 80% were observed only once. The ten biggest clones cover around 5.6% of the sample.

This receptor was identified in a woman aged 40 to 49 in good health and CMV-seropositive. This sequence uses TRBV2 and TRBJ2-4; the D region possibly corresponds to TRBD1 (5 bases align). Sequenced input: PBMCs. The DNA sequence is TGTGCCAGCAGTGAAGTGTGGGGCAGTAAAAACATTCAGTACTTC. Translated, this is CASSEVWGSKNIQYF.